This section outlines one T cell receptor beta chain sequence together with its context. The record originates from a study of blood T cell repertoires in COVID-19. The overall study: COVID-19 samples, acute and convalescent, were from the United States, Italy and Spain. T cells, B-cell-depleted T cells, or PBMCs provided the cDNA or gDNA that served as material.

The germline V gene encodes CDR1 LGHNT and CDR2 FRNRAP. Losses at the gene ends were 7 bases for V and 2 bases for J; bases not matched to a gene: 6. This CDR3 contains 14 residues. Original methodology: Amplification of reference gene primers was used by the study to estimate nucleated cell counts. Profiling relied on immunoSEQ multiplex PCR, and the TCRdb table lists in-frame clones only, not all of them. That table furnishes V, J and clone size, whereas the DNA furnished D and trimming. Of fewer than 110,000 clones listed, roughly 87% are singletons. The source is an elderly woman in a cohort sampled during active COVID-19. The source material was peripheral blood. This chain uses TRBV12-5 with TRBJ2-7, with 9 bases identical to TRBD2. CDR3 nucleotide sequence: TGTGCTAGTGTCCCGCGGGGGGGTACCTACGAGCAGTACTTC. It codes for CASVPRGGTYEQYF.